This T cell receptor (beta chain) was retrieved from a study of immune heterogeneity within non-small cell lung tumors. About the study: Tumor histology was classified as squamous cell carcinoma in a handful of cases, non-squamous carcinoma in ten to eleven and not otherwise specified in 1. Overall study findings and caveats: High-frequency T-cell receptor beta clonotypes differed largely between individual patients. Local tumor mutational burden, with an R of about 0.34, correlated moderately but significantly with local T-cell clonality.

In its sample, this clonotype was seen a few times. Antigen specificity is unknown. CDR1 is SGHTA and CDR2 is FQGNSA in the germline V gene. Trimming pared 7 bases from V and 3 bases from J, leaving 10 bases between. This CDR3 has 13 amino acids. Multiplex PCR (32 V and 13 J primers) was used to amplify the TCR beta CDR3. TCRdb itself ran the multiplex PCR reads through MiXCR, one entry per CDR3 protein. The sample shows fewer than 15,000 distinct CDR3 sequences, under 30% of them seen only once. As template, the study used bulk tumor genomic DNA at about 540 ng per sample. Multiple widely separated biopsies were taken from each primary tumor at surgery. The cohort was untreated, with newly diagnosed non-small cell lung cancer undergoing curative surgery. The study drew donors from newly diagnosed non-small cell lung cancer patients having surgery with curative intent.

Sequenced: lung tumor tissue. V gene TRBV7-2 combines with J gene TRBJ2-1, with TRBD1 as a possible D gene (5 bases). The TCR comes from a man aged 35-49 years with non-small cell lung cancer. For the CDR3, the DNA is TGTGCCAGCACCACGACAGACTACAATGAGCAGTTCTTC. Its protein is CASTTTDYNEQFF.